The 30 T cell receptor beta chains below were found in one sample sequenced in a study of T cell repertoires in cytomegalovirus infection. MiXCR, applied by TCRdb to the reads, yields one record per CDR3 protein. Here the sample spans approximately 500,000 distinct CDR3 sequences, about 11% being singletons. Sequenced input: PBMCs. The receptors were sampled from a human donor in good health (CMV status not recorded). Some clones in this sample may be carry-over from other donors' samples.

This clonotype was seen many times. This rearrangement joins TRBV28 to TRBJ2-2; TRBD2 aligns across 7 bases. Germline loops: CDR1 MDHEN, CDR2 SYDVKM. J was trimmed by 6 bases and V by 6 bases; bases with no gene match: 1. The CDR3 has 12 amino acids. The CDR3 protein is CASSGLAGELFF. The CDR3 bases are TGTGCCAGCAGCGGACTAGCCGGGGAGCTGTTTTTT.

This clonotype was counted ten times or more. The genes are TRBV7-2 and TRBJ2-1, with TRBD2 identical over 10 bases. The CDR3 length is 15 residues. J gave up 4 bases and V 5 bases, and 5 bases lay outside the gene matches. The germline CDR1 and CDR2 sequences are SGHTA and FQGNSA. The DNA of the CDR3 is TGTGCCAGCAGCCCCGGGACTAGCGCTTACAATGAGCAGTTCTTC. It yields the protein CASSPGTSAYNEQFF. The variable domain in full, with the rest retrieved from reference TRBV7-2 and TRBJ2-1, is GAGVSQSPSNKVTEKGKDVELRCDPISGHTALYWYRQSLGQGLEFLIYFQGNSAPDKSGLPSDRFSAERTGGSVSTLTIQRTQQEDSAVYLCASSPGTSAYNEQFFGPGTRLTVL.

This clonotype was found a few times. The CDR3 spells CSARRTRGGSHEKLFF. The CDR3 DNA reads as TGCAGTGCTAGGCGCACACGAGGAGGGTCGCATGAAAAACTGTTTTTT. This sequence joins TRBV20-1 and TRBJ1-4; no definite D call. The CDR3 length is 16 residues. V lost 3 bases and J 6 bases, leaving 20 bases between the germline ends. In germline, CDR1 is DFQATT, CDR2 SNEGSKA (reference sequence).

The sample holds many counts of this clonotype. The gene calls are TRBV11-1 and TRBJ2-7; 7 bases match TRBD2. The CDR3 covers 16 residues. Germline CDR1 reads SGHAT; CDR2 reads FQDESV (reference sequence). The trim removed 1 base at V and 0 bases at J, leaving 6 bases unmatched. CDR3 sequence reads: CASSLDTSAYSYEQYF. CDR3 nucleotide sequence: TGTGCCAGCAGCTTAGACACTAGCGCCTACTCCTACGAGCAGTACTTC.

This clonotype was seen many times. The CDR3 sequence: CSAASPGRNTGELFF. The DNA for the CDR3 is TGCAGTGCTGCCTCCCCAGGGAGGAACACCGGGGAGCTGTTTTTT. The chain has TRBV20-1 and TRBJ2-2, with D possibly called TRBD1 or TRBD2 (5 bases each). Trimming took 5 bases from V and 1 from J, leaving 14 bases between them. CDR1 and CDR2 from the germline V gene are DFQATT and SNEGSKA (reference sequence). CDR3 length: 15 amino acids.

This clonotype came up a few times. The chain joins TRBV5-1 to TRBJ2-6, with D possibly matching TRBD1 (6 bases). The CDR3 is 19 amino acids. The germline V gene encodes CDR1 SGHRS and CDR2 YFSETQ. Deletions cut 0 bases from V and 0 bases from J, with 16 bases between. CDR3 region: CASSLGGTRISSGANVLTF. CDR3 bases: TGCGCCAGCAGCTTGGGTGGGACAAGGATAAGCTCTGGGGCCAACGTCCTGACTTTC.

This rearrangement joins TRBV18 to TRBJ1-2, with D possibly being TRBD1 (5 bases). Germline V CDR1 and CDR2: KGHSH, LQKENI. Trimming took 3 bases from V and 4 from J, leaving 12 bases between them. This CDR3 comprises 14 residues. CDR3 nucleotides: TGTGCCAGCTCACCTTCCAGGGAAATCTATGGCTACACCTTC. This codes for CASSPSREIYGYTF.

Ten or more counts support this clonotype. The chain recombines TRBV27 with TRBJ1-4, with 8 bases aligning to TRBD1. The CDR3 covers 15 residues. The V segment lost 1 base and the J segment 6 bases; nucleotides outside the gene matches: 4. Germline V gene lookup returns CDR1 MNHEY and CDR2 SMNVEV (reference sequence). The CDR3 DNA reads TGTGCCAGCAGTTTATGGACAGGGCGGGATGAAAAACTGTTTTTT. Amino acids: CASSLWTGRDEKLFF.

This clonotype was seen at least ten times. The chain couples TRBV12-3 or TRBV12-4 to TRBJ2-7; 12 nucleotides align to TRBD2. The CDR3 sequence is 16 residues long. J gave up 6 bases and V 5 bases, and 11 bases lay outside the gene matches. CDR3 residues: CASSGLAGTGGGEQYF. The CDR3 coding sequence is TGTGCCAGCAGTGGACTAGCGGGAACGGGGGGCGGCGAGCAGTACTTC.

Here the CDR3 DNA reads TGCAGTGCTAGAGCTGGGCGCTCTGGGGCCAACGTCCTGACTTTC. Translated: CSARAGRSGANVLTF. The chain joins TRBV20-1 to TRBJ2-6; D is unresolved. The length of the CDR3 is 15 residues. In germline, CDR1 is DFQATT, CDR2 SNEGSKA (reference sequence). Trimming took off 1 base at V and 0 bases at J, with 7 bases between the two ends.

This clonotype was observed a few times. Here the CDR3 DNA reads TGCAGTGCTAGAGATTGGAGCGGGGTACCCTCCTACGAGCAGTACTTC. This gives the protein CSARDWSGVPSYEQYF. The V gene is TRBV20-1, the J gene TRBJ2-7; 7 positions agree with TRBD2. Germline loops: CDR1 DFQATT, CDR2 SNEGSKA (reference sequence). The CDR3 has 16 amino acids. V was clipped by 0 bases and J by 0 bases; unmatched bases: 8.

This sequence joins TRBV20-1 and TRBJ2-7, with D possibly TRBD2 on 6 matching bases. The CDR3 is 14 residues long. V gave up 6 bases and J gave up 3 bases, with 18 bases separating them. Germline CDR1 DFQATT, CDR2 SNEGSKA (reference sequence). CDR3 region: CSARELALLYEQYF. The DNA of the CDR3 is TGCAGTGCAAGGGAGCTAGCGTTACTCTACGAGCAGTACTTC.

This clonotype was observed once. This sequence joins TRBV7-3 and TRBJ2-2; D remains ambiguous. The germline V gene encodes CDR1 SGHTA and CDR2 FQGTGA. The V and J ends lost 0 bases and 6 bases respectively, with 14 bases between them. This CDR3 is built from 16 residues. The CDR3 here is CASSLTGQLGSGELFF. The CDR3 region has the DNA TGTGCCAGCAGCTTAACAGGGCAGTTAGGCTCCGGGGAGCTGTTTTTT. Full variable domain (remainder filled in from reference TRBV7-3 and TRBJ2-2): GAGVSQTPSNKVTEKGKYVELRCDPISGHTALYWYRQSLGQGPEFLIYFQGTGAADDSGLPNDRFFAVRPEGSVSTLKIQRTERGDSAVYLCASSLTGQLGSGELFFGEGSRLTVL.

This clonotype was observed a few times. The chain links TRBV29-1 to TRBJ1-2; no definite D call. The V and J ends lost 8 bases and 5 bases respectively, with 15 bases between them. The germline V gene has CDR1 SQVTM and CDR2 ANQGSEA. The CDR3 extends over 12 amino acids. The CDR3 DNA is TGCAGCACCGGGGAAGGGAATTATGGCTACACCTTC. This encodes CSTGEGNYGYTF.

This clonotype came up many times. The chain links TRBV7-6 to TRBJ1-5; 9 bases match TRBD1. There are 15 residues in the CDR3. Unmatched junction bases numbered 6, after V lost 4 bases and J lost 5 bases. From germline, CDR1 is SGHVS and CDR2 FNYEAQ. DNA for the CDR3: TGTGCCAGCAGCTCGGGACAGGGTAGGGATCAGCCCCAGCATTTT. Translation gives CASSSGQGRDQPQHF.

Worth noting for this clonotype: No conserved phenylalanine or tryptophan is present at the end of the CDR3, so a read error is the likely explanation. The V gene is TRBV5-1, the J gene TRBJ2-3; D is unclear. Trimming took off 0 bases at V and 0 bases at J, with 8 bases between the two ends. There are 15 residues in the CDR3. Germline CDR1 reads SGHRS; CDR2 reads YFSETQ. This CDR3 reads CASSLVGSSTDTQYY. DNA for the CDR3: TGCGCCAGCAGCTTGGTGGGCAGTAGCACAGATACGCAGTATTAT.

The sample holds a few counts of this clonotype. The chain couples TRBV9 to TRBJ2-1; D is perhaps TRBD2 (5 bases). V lost 1 base and J 7 bases, leaving 12 bases between the germline ends. The CDR3 has 14 residues. Germline V gene sequence: CDR1 SGDLS, CDR2 YYNGEE. The CDR3 spells CASSVLQRANEQFF. The CDR3 bases are TGTGCCAGCAGCGTACTACAGAGGGCGAATGAGCAGTTCTTC.

The chain recombines TRBV7-9 with TRBJ2-1; D tentatively reads TRBD1 or TRBD2 (5 bases each). V was clipped by 9 bases and J by 15 bases, with 18 bases between them. Per germline, CDR1 SEHNR and CDR2 FQNEAQ (reference sequence). This CDR3 comprises 11 residues. CDR3 in amino acids: CASTGRGSWFF. The CDR3 DNA follows: TGTGCCAGTACAGGTCGAGGGAGTTGGTTCTTC.

The V call is TRBV18, the J call TRBJ2-7; the D gene is possibly TRBD2 (6 bases). Germline CDR1 KGHSH, CDR2 LQKENI. Deletions cut 0 bases from V and 1 base from J, with 10 bases between. The CDR3 consists of 15 residues. CDR3 coding DNA: TGTGCCAGCTCACCACCACCGGGAGAGTCCTACGAGCAGTACTTC. As protein: CASSPPPGESYEQYF.

This chain links TRBV3-1 with TRBJ1-5; D remains ambiguous. Trimming shortened V by 2 bases and J by 1 base, and 6 bases separated the two germline ends. This CDR3 region has 14 residues. Germline V lookup: CDR1 LGHDT, CDR2 YNNKEL (reference sequence). As DNA, the CDR3 is TGTGCCAGCAGCCAATCTTTCAGCAATCAGCCCCAGCATTTT. Protein sequence: CASSQSFSNQPQHF.

This clonotype occurred many times. CDR3 nucleotides: TGTGCCAGCACCGACCCCAGGGACAACACTGAAGCTTTCTTT. This encodes CASTDPRDNTEAFF. The chain carries TRBV6-6 and TRBJ1-1, with D maybe TRBD1 (5 bases). In germline, CDR1 is MNHNY, CDR2 SVGAGI (reference sequence). The CDR3 contains 14 residues. V lost 7 bases, J lost 2 bases, and 14 bases lay in between.

The sample holds many counts of this clonotype. The V call is TRBV7-3, the J call TRBJ1-1; 11 positions agree with TRBD1. This CDR3 comprises 16 residues. Trimming removed 5 bases from V and 5 bases from J; junction bases left unmatched: 10. Germline V gene data show CDR1 as SGHTA and CDR2 as FQGTGA. The DNA for the CDR3 is TGTGCCAGCAGCCCCTCCAGGACAGGGGGCATGACTGAAGCTTTCTTT. Encoded protein: CASSPSRTGGMTEAFF.

The chain links TRBV20-1 to TRBJ2-7; D call uncertain. The V gene lost 5 bases and the J gene lost 0 bases, with 14 bases spanning the gap. The CDR3 has 14 amino acids. Germline loops: CDR1 DFQATT, CDR2 SNEGSKA (reference sequence). For the CDR3, the DNA is TGCAGTGCTGCTCCTATCTACGACTCCTACGAGCAGTACTTC. Its protein product is CSAAPIYDSYEQYF.

This clonotype has at least ten counts. The V and J genes are TRBV28 and TRBJ1-5, with D possibly matching TRBD1 (5 bases). The CDR3 is 13 residues long. Germline values: CDR1 MDHEN, CDR2 SYDVKM. Trimming pared 5 bases from V and 11 bases from J, leaving 16 bases between. The CDR3 coding sequence is TGTGCCAGCAGTGCGCCGGGACTCCCGGCCCAGCATTTT. Its protein is CASSAPGLPAQHF.

This clonotype was recorded many times. The germline gene is not matched at one end of the junction; a read error may be the cause. The genes are TRBV2 and TRBJ1-2, with 9 bases aligning to TRBD1. CDR3 length: 15 residues. Germline V CDR1 and CDR2: SNHLY, FYNNEI. In DNA, the CDR3 is TGTGCCAGCAGCGAAGGGACAGGGACGGTCCAAGGCTACACCTTC. It yields the protein CASSEGTGTVQGYTF.

The chain links TRBV20-1 to TRBJ2-3, with D uncertain. Trimming left V 1 base short and J 5 bases short, with 7 bases between. The germline V gene encodes CDR1 DFQATT and CDR2 SNEGSKA (reference sequence). CDR3 length: 12 residues. CDR3 in amino acids: CSARVSLDTQYF. The CDR3 nucleotides are TGCAGTGCTAGAGTGAGTCTAGATACGCAGTATTTT.

The rearrangement uses TRBV6-1 and TRBJ2-2, with TRBD2 identical over 7 bases. The CDR3 spans 16 residues. Trimming removed 2 bases from V and 0 bases from J; junction bases left unmatched: 3. Germline V gene lookup returns CDR1 MNHNS and CDR2 SASEGT. The CDR3 is CASSEFSGPNTGELFF. For the CDR3, the DNA is TGTGCCAGCAGTGAATTTAGCGGGCCGAACACCGGGGAGCTGTTTTTT.

This clonotype came up many times. V and J are TRBV19 and TRBJ1-1; D not certain. Germline CDR1 reads LNHDA; CDR2 reads SQIVND (reference sequence). The germline V and J ends were trimmed by 4 bases and 5 bases, with 11 bases remaining between them. This CDR3 contains 13 residues. The CDR3 nucleotides are TGTGCCAGTAGTAAAGGATGGGAGACTGAAGCTTTCTTT. This encodes CASSKGWETEAFF.

In this sample, this clonotype turned up many times. The genes are TRBV27 and TRBJ1-6, with no clear D. CDR3 length: 13 amino acids. V lost 10 bases and J lost 8, with 15 bases in between. CDR1 and CDR2 from the germline V gene are MNHEY and SMNVEV (reference sequence). CDR3 in amino acids: CATQRRPDSPLHF. The CDR3 DNA follows: TGTGCCACCCAGAGACGACCCGATTCACCCCTCCACTTT.

This clonotype was seen ten or more times. V is TRBV6-1 and J is TRBJ1-5, with 9 bases identical to TRBD1. Germline CDR1 reads MNHNS; CDR2 reads SASEGT. With 7 bases clipped from V and 1 base from J, the junction kept 17 bases outside the gene matches. The CDR3 contains 19 residues. The CDR3 region has the DNA TGTGCCAGCAATACTGGGACAGGGTGGTATCGCGACAGCAATCAGCCCCAGCATTTT. Translated: CASNTGTGWYRDSNQPQHF.